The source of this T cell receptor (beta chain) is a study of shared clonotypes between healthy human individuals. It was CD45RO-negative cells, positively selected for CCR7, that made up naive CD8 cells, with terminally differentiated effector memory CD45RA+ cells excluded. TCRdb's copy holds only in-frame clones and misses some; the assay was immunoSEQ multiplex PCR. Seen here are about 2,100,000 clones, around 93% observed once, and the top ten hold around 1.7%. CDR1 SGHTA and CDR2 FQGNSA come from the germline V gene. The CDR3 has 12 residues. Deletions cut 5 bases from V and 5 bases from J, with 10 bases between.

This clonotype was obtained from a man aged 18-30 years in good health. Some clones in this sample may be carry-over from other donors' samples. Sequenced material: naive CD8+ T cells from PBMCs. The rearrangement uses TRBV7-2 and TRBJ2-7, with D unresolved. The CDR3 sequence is CASSEGPNEQYF. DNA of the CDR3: TGTGCCAGCAGCGAAGGGCCGAACGAGCAGTACTTC.